This T cell receptor beta chain was observed in a study of type 1 regulatory T cells. As for the study in general: T-allo10 is a Tr1-enriched, alloantigen-specific CD4 T cell product made in vitro.

Each CDR3 protein is one row after TCRdb ran MiXCR on the reads. Among 20,000 to 25,000 distinct CDR3 sequences listed, 55% to 75% were seen once. Concerning this clonotype itself: Its specificity is not known.

The CDR3 runs 15 residues. Germline assignment: CDR1 SGHTA and CDR2 FQGNSA. V lost 1 base, J lost 0 bases, and 9 bases lay in between. The chain links TRBV7-2 to TRBJ2-5; D is perhaps TRBD1 (6 bases). This sequence originates from a human donor in good health. Sequencing was done on a sample of cultured T cells, either the whole culture or a sorted T cell fraction (not recorded which). Subset here: Tr1-enriched cell product generated in vitro against host alloantigens. The CDR3 here is CASSLGGLYQETQYF. The DNA for the CDR3 is TGTGCCAGCAGCTTAGGGGGGCTTTACCAAGAGACCCAGTACTTC.